These 17 T cell receptor beta chains were sequenced from one sample in a study of metastatic and nonmetastatic thyroid tumors. TCRdb recomputed clones from the PCR reads via MiXCR. The table records fewer than 15,000 clones, 25% to 40% of them present only once. Each patient came to thyroid surgery without any prior treatment (of any kind). The source material was tumor tissue. The receptors come from a female donor with papillary thyroid cancer or a benign thyroid nodule (not recorded which). Some clones in this sample may be carry-over from other donors' samples.

The chain uses TRBV11-2 and TRBJ2-1; 7 bases are shared with TRBD2. V dropped 5 bases and J dropped 8; count of bases not matched to a gene: 12. Germline V gene data show CDR1 as SGHAT and CDR2 as FQNNGV. This CDR3 spans 15 amino acids. DNA of the CDR3: TGTGCCAGCAGCAAAAATAGCGGGCAGAGCGATGAGCAGTTCTTC. It is translated as CASSKNSGQSDEQFF. The full variable domain, with the rest looked up from reference TRBV11-2 and TRBJ2-1, is EAGVAQSPRYKIIEKRQSVAFWCNPISGHATLYWYQQILGQGPKLLIQFQNNGVVDDSQLPKDRFSAERLKGVDSTLKIQPAKLEDSAVYLCASSKNSGQSDEQFFGPGTRLTVL.

This clone was counted between two and nine times. The chain carries TRBV6-2 or TRBV6-3 and TRBJ2-7; the D is unclear. V lost 0 bases and J lost 5, with 2 bases in between. The CDR3 contains 11 residues. The germline gives CDR1 MNHEY, CDR2 SVGEGT. CDR3 loop: CASSYSHEQYF. CDR3 bases: TGTGCCAGCAGTTACTCACACGAGCAGTACTTC.

This clone was found a few times. One junction end does not reproduce the germline sequence, and a read error may be involved. The CDR3 protein is CASTRMGDSSYEHYF. In DNA form, the CDR3 reads TGTGCCAGCACTCGAATGGGGGACAGCTCCTACGAGCATTACTTC. The chain employs TRBV6-1 and TRBJ2-7, with 7 bases lining up with TRBD1. CDR3 length: 15 residues. Germline V lookup: CDR1 MNHNS, CDR2 SASEGT.

The chain joins TRBV3-1 to TRBJ1-2; TRBD1 matches at 7 bases. This CDR3 region has 13 residues. The V and J ends lost 5 bases and 8 bases, in that order; junction bases with no gene match: 8. Germline V gene data show CDR1 as LGHDT and CDR2 as YNNKEL (reference sequence). CDR3 DNA: TGTGCCAGCAGCATGACAGGGAGTGGCGGCTACACCTTC. As protein: CASSMTGSGGYTF.

This clone is deemed medium-sized. The chain has TRBV18 and TRBJ2-3; D is uncertain. CDR3 size: 14 residues. Trimming removed 2 bases at V and 5 bases at J, with 11 bases between. Germline V gene sequence: CDR1 KGHSH, CDR2 LQKENI. The CDR3 spells CASSPGPYRDTQYF. As DNA, the CDR3 is TGTGCCAGCTCACCAGGGCCTTACAGAGATACGCAGTATTTT.

This chain uses TRBV11-1 with TRBJ2-7; D perhaps matches TRBD2 (6 bases). The germline V and J ends were trimmed by 1 base and 2 bases, with 12 bases remaining between them. The germline gives CDR1 SGHAT, CDR2 FQDESV (reference sequence). This CDR3 is 15 amino acids long. The chain's CDR3 is CASSLGLTGAYEQYF. The CDR3 nucleotides are TGTGCCAGCAGCTTAGGACTAACGGGAGCCTACGAGCAGTACTTC.

The chain uses TRBV12-3 or TRBV12-4 and TRBJ2-3; 7 bases are shared with TRBD1. The CDR3 extends over 13 amino acids. V shed 6 bases and J 3 bases; nucleotides not matched to a gene: 3. The DNA of the CDR3 is TGTGCCAGCAGAAAGGGACAGACAGATACGCAGTATTTT. Amino acid sequence: CASRKGQTDTQYF.

J is TRBJ2-7 and V is TRBV20-1, with 11 bases identical to TRBD2. Germline-derived CDR1 and CDR2 are DFQATT and SNEGSKA (reference sequence). Germline trimming cut 3 bases from V and 7 bases from J; bases unmatched to any gene: 5. The CDR3 is 13 amino acids. CDR3 nucleotides: TGCAGTGCTAGGACTAGCGGGAAGCAAGAGCAGTACTTC. Amino acids: CSARTSGKQEQYF.

This clone occurred a few times. This could be a read error, since a much larger clone is one nucleotide away. The rearrangement joins TRBV6-2 or TRBV6-3 to TRBJ2-3, with D perhaps TRBD2 (7 bases). V lost 0 bases and J lost 7, with 23 bases in between. Germline CDR1 reads MNHEY; CDR2 reads SVGEGT. The CDR3 runs 18 residues. The CDR3 bases are TGTGCCAGCAGTTACTCACTAATAGGACTAGAGGGGGACTATACGCAGTATTTT. Translating gives CASSYSLIGLEGDYTQYF.

About this clone: This may stem from a read error, because a much larger clone lies one nucleotide away. The V gene is TRBV27, the J gene TRBJ2-3; possible D gene TRBD2, 6 bases. Germline CDR1 is MNHEY and CDR2 is SMNVEV (reference sequence). The CDR3 has 15 amino acids. In DNA, the CDR3 is TGTTCCAGCAGTTTAGGAGGGTCCAACCATCGTACGCAGTATTTT. This translates into CSSSLGGSNHRTQYF.

The rearrangement joins TRBV5-1 to TRBJ2-2; D is perhaps TRBD1 or TRBD2 (5 bases each). Germline V gene lookup returns CDR1 SGHRS and CDR2 YFSETQ. The CDR3 runs 16 residues. V lost 3 bases to trimming and J lost 6 bases, with 18 bases between them. For the CDR3, the DNA is TGCGCCAGCAGCTCGATTGCAGGGAGTGAGGCCGGGGAGCTGTTTTTT. Its protein product is CASSSIAGSEAGELFF.

This clone rates as medium-sized. V and J are TRBV6-2 or TRBV6-3 and TRBJ1-1; the D is unclear. Trimming took 5 bases from V and 4 from J, leaving 17 bases between them. Germline CDR1 MNHEY, CDR2 SVGEGT. The CDR3 extends over 15 amino acids. The DNA for the CDR3 is TGTGCCAGCAGTGGAATGACTTTAATTACCACTGAAGCTTTCTTT. Protein sequence: CASSGMTLITTEAFF.

The chain links TRBV12-3 or TRBV12-4 to TRBJ2-2, with 9 bases that match TRBD1. The J segment lost 5 bases and the V segment lost 3 bases, leaving 7 bases of the junction unmatched. This CDR3 has 16 amino acids. The CDR3 DNA is TGTGCCAGCAGTTTGAGCACAGGGGGCGCGACCGGGGAGCTGTTTTTT. It codes for CASSLSTGGATGELFF.

The V call is TRBV29-1, the J call TRBJ1-2; D ambiguous. CDR3 size: 15 residues. The germline V gene encodes CDR1 SQVTM and CDR2 ANQGSEA. The ends were cut back, 3 bases at V and 0 bases at J, with 14 bases in the middle. The CDR3 loop reads CSVDAQPPANYGYTF. CDR3 nucleotides: TGCAGCGTTGATGCTCAGCCCCCAGCTAACTATGGCTACACCTTC.

The chain combines TRBV5-1 with TRBJ1-4; D is unresolved. Trimming left V 4 bases short and J 7 bases short, with 17 bases between. The CDR3 loop spans 15 amino acids. From germline, CDR1 is SGHRS and CDR2 YFSETQ. The CDR3 loop is CASSLEVRYGEKLFF. CDR3 nucleotides: TGCGCCAGCAGCCTCGAAGTACGGTACGGTGAAAAACTGTTTTTT.

The chain combines TRBV11-3 with TRBJ2-3; D ambiguous. Germline-derived CDR1 and CDR2 are SGHNT and YENEEA. V shed 1 base and J shed 6 bases, with 8 bases lying between them. This CDR3 is 13 amino acids long. The DNA of the CDR3 is TGTGCCAGCAGCTTAGCTGGCGGCGATACGCAGTATTTT. It translates to CASSLAGGDTQYF.

CDR3 DNA: TGTGCCAGCAGCCTTCCCGGCACTGAAGCTTTCTTT. Its translation: CASSLPGTEAFF. The rearrangement links TRBV7-9 to TRBJ1-1, with no clear D. Germline V gives CDR1 SEHNR, CDR2 FQNEAQ (reference sequence). The CDR3 has 12 amino acids. The V and J ends lost 5 bases and 4 bases respectively, with 8 bases between them.